The clone carrying this TCR beta chain was counted once. These data originate in a study of T cell responses to AZD1222 COVID-19 vaccine. The method was immunoSEQ multiplex PCR; TCRdb's version includes in-frame clones alone and lacks a portion of them. This sample has around 88,000 clones; about 86% occur once, and the top ten carry under 13%. The CDR3 covers 14 residues. Trimming took 7 bases from V and 5 from J, leaving 20 bases between them. Germline V gives CDR1 GTSNPN, CDR2 SVGIG (reference sequence). This chain uses TRBV30 with TRBJ1-1; D ambiguous. This sequence was found in an adult in good health. This specimen consisted of peripheral blood, obtained on day 0 of MenACWY control vaccination. CDR3 residues: CASTKGTAKTEAFF. CDR3 bases: TGTGCCTCAACTAAGGGCACGGCGAAGACTGAAGCTTTCTTT.